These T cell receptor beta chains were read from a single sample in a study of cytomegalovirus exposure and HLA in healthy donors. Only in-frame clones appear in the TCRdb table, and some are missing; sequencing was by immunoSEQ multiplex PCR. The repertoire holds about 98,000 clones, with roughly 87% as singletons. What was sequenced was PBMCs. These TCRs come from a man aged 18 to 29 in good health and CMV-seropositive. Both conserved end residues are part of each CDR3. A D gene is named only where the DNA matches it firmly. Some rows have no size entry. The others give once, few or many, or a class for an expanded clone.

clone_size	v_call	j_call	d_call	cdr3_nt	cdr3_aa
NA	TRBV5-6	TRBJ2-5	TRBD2	TGTGCCAGCAATAGGGCCACTAGCGGGGGGTGGAAGACCCAGTACTTC	CASNRATSGGWKTQYF
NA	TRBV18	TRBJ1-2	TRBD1	TGTGCCAGCTCCCACAGGGGTGAGAACTATGGCTACACCTTC	CASSHRGENYGYTF
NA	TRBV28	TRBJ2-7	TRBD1	TGTGCCAGCAGTTTAAAAGAAGACAGGGGCTACGAGCAGTACTTC	CASSLKEDRGYEQYF
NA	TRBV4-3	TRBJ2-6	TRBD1	TGCGCCAGCAGCCAAGACGGGACAGGTTGGTTTTCAAGCCAATCTGGGGCCAACGTCCTGACTTTC	CASSQDGTGWFSSQSGANVLTF
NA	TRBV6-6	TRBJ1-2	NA	TGTGCCAGCAGTTACTTTCCGGGATACTATGGCTACACCTTC	CASSYFPGYYGYTF
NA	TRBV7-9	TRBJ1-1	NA	TGTGCCAGCAGCCCCCCAGGGTCCAGGGTCACTGAAGCTTTCTTT	CASSPPGSRVTEAFF
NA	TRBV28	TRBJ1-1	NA	TGTGCCATCGAGACAGATAACACTGAAGCTTTCTTT	CAIETDNTEAFF
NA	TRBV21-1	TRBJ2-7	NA	TGTGCCAGCAGCCTTGAAGGGGGTTATGTTTACGAGCAGTACTTC	CASSLEGGYVYEQYF
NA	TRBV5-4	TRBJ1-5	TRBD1	TGTGCCAGCAGCCGGACAGGGGACCCCGATCAGCCCCAGCATTTT	CASSRTGDPDQPQHF
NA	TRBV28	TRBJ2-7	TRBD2	TGTGCCAGCAGAATAAACCGACTAGCCGATATCCCCGAGCAGTACTTC	CASRINRLADIPEQYF
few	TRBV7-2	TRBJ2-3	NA	TGTGCCAGCAGTTCTAGCAGGACAGATACGCAGTATTTT	CASSSSRTDTQYF
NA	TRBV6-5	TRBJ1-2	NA	TGTGCCAGCAGTTACTCCCCGGAGTTATATGGCTACACCTTC	CASSYSPELYGYTF
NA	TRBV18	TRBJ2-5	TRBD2	TGTGCCAGCTCATTTCAAGCGGGAGGGGGTCCATTGACCCAGTACTTC	CASSFQAGGGPLTQYF
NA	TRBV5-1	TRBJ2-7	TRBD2	TGCGCCAGCAGCTTGGATACTAGCGGGCACTACGAGCAGTACTTC	CASSLDTSGHYEQYF
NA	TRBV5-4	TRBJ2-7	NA	TGTGCCAGCAGCATTACAGGGCGGGAGCAGTACTTC	CASSITGREQYF
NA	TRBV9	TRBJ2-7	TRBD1	TGTGCCAGCAGCGTCGGGACAGGGGGTACCTACGAGCAGTACTTC	CASSVGTGGTYEQYF
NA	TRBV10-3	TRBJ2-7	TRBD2	TGTGCCATCAGTAAACGGACTAGCGGGGCCTTCCCCGTCTACGAGCAGTACTTC	CAISKRTSGAFPVYEQYF
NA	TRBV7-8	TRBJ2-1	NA	TGTGCCAGCAGCCCAAACCACAGGCAAGACCATGAGCAGTTCTTC	CASSPNHRQDHEQFF
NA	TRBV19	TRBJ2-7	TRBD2	TGTGCCAGTAGCTTCGGGGGGACTACGTGGGAGCAGTACTTC	CASSFGGTTWEQYF
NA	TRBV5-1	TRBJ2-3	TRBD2	TGCGCCAGCAGTGCCTTCGCCTCCACGGAAGCGCCCGGGACTAGATATCTGGATACGCAGTATTTT	CASSAFASTEAPGTRYLDTQYF
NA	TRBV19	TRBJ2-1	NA	TGTGCCAGTAGTATGCCCGGGTCTGAATTCTACAATGAGCAGTTCTTC	CASSMPGSEFYNEQFF
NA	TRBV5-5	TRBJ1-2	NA	TGTGCCAGCAGCCCCGAGCTCCGTGGCTACACCTTC	CASSPELRGYTF
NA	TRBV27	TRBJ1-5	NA	TGTGCCAGCAGTTTAACGACAGGCTTCTCTCAGCCCCAGCATTTT	CASSLTTGFSQPQHF